One and the same sample provided the 25 T cell receptor beta chains below, sequenced in a study of shared clonotypes between healthy human individuals. Assay used: immunoSEQ multiplex PCR; TCRdb lists only in-frame clones, some missing. Altogether 2.3 million or so clones are present, more than 80% being singletons, with the ten largest covering under 0.45%. Specimen: naive CD4+ T cells from PBMCs. Subset indicated: CD45RA+ positively selected. All receptors derive from a man aged 18 to 30 in good health. Some clones in this sample may be carry-over from other donors' samples.

The rearrangement links TRBV2 to TRBJ2-7; 8 nucleotides match TRBD1. Per the germline V gene, CDR1 is SNHLY and CDR2 is FYNNEI. Trimming at V came to 11 bases and at J to 3 bases, leaving 12 bases not matched to a gene. The CDR3 extends over 14 amino acids. The CDR3 loop reads CASGQDRGNYEQYF. The CDR3 nucleotides read TGTGCCTCGGGGCAAGACAGGGGTAACTACGAGCAGTACTTC.

This chain's CDR3 is CASSKAKGFPYEQYF. Written as DNA, the CDR3 is TGTGCCAGCAGCAAAGCGAAAGGCTTCCCCTACGAGCAGTACTTC. This sequence joins TRBV21-1 and TRBJ2-7. TRBV21-1 is given as a pseudogene. The CDR3 spans 15 residues.

This chain uses TRBV29-1 with TRBJ2-3; 10 bases match TRBD2. CDR3 length: 15 amino acids. CDR1 SQVTM and CDR2 ANQGSEA come from the germline V gene. The V and J ends lost 4 bases and 5 bases, in that order; junction bases with no gene match: 9. The CDR3 nucleotides read TGCAGCGTTGTAATGGCTAGCGGGAGTAGAGATACGCAGTATTTT. It translates to CSVVMASGSRDTQYF.

This chain links TRBV9 with TRBJ2-7, with TRBD2 as a possible D gene (5 bases). Germline loops: CDR1 SGDLS, CDR2 YYNGEE. This CDR3 region has 13 residues. Trimming left V 4 bases short and J 7 bases short, with 15 bases between. CDR3 sequence reads: CASSSLPSGEQYF. CDR3 DNA sequence: TGTGCCAGCAGCTCCCTGCCTTCGGGGGAGCAGTACTTC.

A word on this clone: Different DNA sequences within this sample yield the same CDR3. The rearrangement uses TRBV28 and TRBJ2-1; 10 bases agree with TRBD2. This CDR3 region has 16 residues. Trimming removed 4 bases from V and 0 bases from J; junction bases left unmatched: 3. Germline V CDR1 and CDR2: MDHEN, SYDVKM. CDR3 sequence (DNA): TGTGCCAGCAGTTCCTTAGCGGGAGGCTCCTACAATGAGCAGTTCTTC. Its translation is CASSSLAGGSYNEQFF.

This chain uses TRBV5-6 with TRBJ2-7; TRBD2 matches at 13 bases. With V trimmed by 4 bases and J by 3 bases, 7 bases remained unmatched. In germline, CDR1 is SGHDT, CDR2 YYEEEE. This CDR3 spans 16 amino acids. CDR3 coding DNA: TGTGCCAGCAGCCCTGGACTAGCGGGAGCCCTCTACGAGCAGTACTTC. Protein: CASSPGLAGALYEQYF.

V and J are TRBV10-3 and TRBJ2-2; D not certain. CDR1 and CDR2 from the germline V gene are ENHRY and SYGVKD. This CDR3 has 12 residues. Trimming shortened V by 6 bases and J by 6 bases, and 8 bases separated the two germline ends. As DNA, the CDR3 is TGTGCCATCAGCCCCACGGCCGGGGAGCTGTTTTTT. Residues: CAISPTAGELFF.

The chain couples TRBV18 to TRBJ1-2; TRBD1 matches at 7 bases. The CDR3 runs 16 residues. In germline, CDR1 is KGHSH, CDR2 LQKENI. V lost 4 bases to trimming and J lost 4 bases; unmatched junction nucleotides: 12. CDR3 amino acids: CASSLQGPLTSYGYTF. The CDR3 DNA sequence: TGTGCCAGCTCACTACAGGGGCCCCTCACCTCCTATGGCTACACCTTC.

The gene calls are TRBV7-9 and TRBJ2-7; 12 bases agree with TRBD2. The germline V gene has CDR1 SEHNR and CDR2 FQNEAQ (reference sequence). This CDR3 is built from 15 residues. After removal of 6 bases from V and 2 bases from J, the junction contained 5 bases not matched to a gene. CDR3: CASREGTSGPYEQYF. The CDR3 nucleotides are TGTGCCAGCAGAGAGGGGACTAGCGGGCCCTACGAGCAGTACTTC.

This sequence joins TRBV7-7 and TRBJ2-3, with D uncertain. Germline lookup yields CDR1 SSHAT and CDR2 FNYEAQ (reference sequence). This CDR3 comprises 14 residues. V shed 3 bases and J shed 2 bases, with 9 bases lying between them. The CDR3 DNA sequence: TGTGCCAGCAGCTTCGGGCTGTCCACAGATACGCAGTATTTT. Amino acids: CASSFGLSTDTQYF.

The chain joins TRBV10-3 to TRBJ2-7; the D gene is possibly TRBD2 (6 bases). The CDR3 is 12 amino acids. Trimming removed 11 bases at V and 2 bases at J, with 13 bases between. In germline, CDR1 is ENHRY, CDR2 SYGVKD. Written as DNA, the CDR3 is TGTGCCGTCGGGGGTTACGCCTACGAGCAGTACTTC. Amino acids: CAVGGYAYEQYF.

J is TRBJ2-4 and V is TRBV11-3; D unclear. The CDR3 spans 15 residues. With 5 bases removed from V and 0 bases from J, the gap between germline ends came to 11 bases. The germline V gene has CDR1 SGHNT and CDR2 YENEEA. The CDR3 coding sequence is TGTGCCAGCAGCCTAAGGGTCCTAGCCAAAAACATTCAGTACTTC. It codes for CASSLRVLAKNIQYF.

The genes are TRBV5-1 and TRBJ2-1; 7 bases are a match to TRBD2. CDR1 is SGHRS, CDR2 YFSETQ, per germline. Trimming cost V 3 bases and J 2 bases; bases outside gene matches: 8. This CDR3 has 16 residues. CDR3 sequence: CASSSAGGTAYNEQFF. CDR3 DNA: TGCGCCAGCAGCTCGGCCGGGGGGACCGCCTACAATGAGCAGTTCTTC.

With regard to this clone: This CDR3 is also generated by other DNA sequences in the sample. The chain is built from TRBV2 and TRBJ2-7; D is possibly TRBD1 (5 bases). CDR1 and CDR2 from the germline V gene are SNHLY and FYNNEI. CDR3 size: 12 residues. Deletions cut 4 bases from V and 3 bases from J, with 7 bases between. CDR3 in amino acids: CASSGGGYEQYF. CDR3 nucleotide sequence: TGTGCCAGCAGTGGGGGCGGCTACGAGCAGTACTTC.

The chain couples TRBV5-1 to TRBJ1-2; unclear D gene. CDR3 length equals 16 residues. Looked up from germline, CDR1 is SGHRS and CDR2 is YFSETQ. Between the trimmed V and J ends, which lost 4 bases and 5 bases, there was a span of 21 bases. The CDR3 sequence: CASSRTWTDVEYGYTF. The DNA of the CDR3 is TGCGCCAGCAGCAGAACCTGGACGGACGTTGAGTATGGCTACACCTTC.

On this clone itself: The identical CDR3 is also encoded by other nucleotide sequences in the sample. V gene TRBV28 combines with J gene TRBJ1-3; D uncertain. This CDR3 is built from 12 residues. The V gene's germline CDR1 is MDHEN and CDR2 SYDVKM. The V end lost 5 bases, the J end lost 7 bases, and 9 bases lay between the germline ends. CDR3 DNA sequence: TGTGCCAGCAGTCTGACACAGAACACCATATATTTT. This encodes CASSLTQNTIYF.

The chain combines TRBV28 with TRBJ2-5, with TRBD1 identical over 8 bases. CDR1 is MDHEN, CDR2 SYDVKM, per germline. Trimming took 3 bases from V and 4 from J; bases not matched to a gene: 7. The CDR3 extends over 15 amino acids. The CDR3 sequence: CASSFGNRGSETQYF. The CDR3 nucleotides are TGTGCCAGCAGTTTTGGGAACAGGGGGTCAGAGACCCAGTACTTC. The full variable domain, rest sourced from reference TRBV28 and TRBJ2-5, is DVKVTQSSRYLVKRTGEKVFLECVQDMDHENMFWYRQDPGLGLRLIYFSYDVKMKEKGDIPEGYSVSREKKERFSLILESASTNQTSMYLCASSFGNRGSETQYFGPGTRLLVL.

The genes are TRBV28 and TRBJ2-7, with TRBD2 identical over 15 bases. The V gene end was trimmed by 2 bases and the J gene end by 4 bases; junction bases not matched to a gene: 6. Looked up from germline, CDR1 is MDHEN and CDR2 is SYDVKM. CDR3 size: 17 residues. The CDR3 region is CASSLDRGTSGRYEQYF. For the CDR3, the DNA is TGTGCCAGCAGTTTAGACCGAGGGACTAGCGGGAGGTACGAGCAGTACTTC.

This chain uses TRBV11-2 with TRBJ2-2; no definite D call. Per germline, CDR1 SGHAT and CDR2 FQNNGV. Trimming took 3 bases from V and 6 from J, leaving 5 bases between them. The CDR3 covers 12 residues. This CDR3 is CASSFEAGELFF. For the CDR3, the DNA is TGTGCCAGCAGCTTCGAGGCCGGGGAGCTGTTTTTT.

This rearrangement joins TRBV6-5 to TRBJ2-5; 7 nucleotides agree with TRBD1. Trimming at V came to 6 bases and at J to 2 bases, leaving 3 bases not matched to a gene. Per the germline V gene, CDR1 is MNHEY and CDR2 is SVGAGI. The CDR3 is made up of 13 amino acids. The CDR3 DNA is TGTGCCAGCAGACTGGGACAGCAAGAGACCCAGTACTTC. Protein: CASRLGQQETQYF.

In the case of this clone: At one boundary the junction diverges from the germline segment, which might be a read error. This rearrangement joins TRBV28 to TRBJ1-2; D is unclear. The CDR3 runs to 13 residues. CDR1 is MDHEN and CDR2 is SYDVKM in the germline V gene. CDR3 sequence: CASSSKPLDWPSF. The CDR3 nucleotides are TGTGCCAGCAGTTCTAAGCCTCTAGACTGGCCCTCCTTC.

V gene TRBV4-2 combines with J gene TRBJ2-7, with TRBD2 identical over 8 bases. Germline V gene sequence: CDR1 LGHNA, CDR2 YNFKEQ. Trimming at V came to 9 bases and at J to 2 bases, leaving 3 bases not matched to a gene. The CDR3 is 12 amino acids. The CDR3 protein is CASREGPYEQYF. CDR3 sequence (DNA): TGTGCCAGTCGGGAGGGCCCCTACGAGCAGTACTTC.

V usage is TRBV5-1 and J usage is TRBJ1-4; 7 bases fit TRBD1. The V segment lost 4 bases and the J segment 7 bases; nucleotides outside the gene matches: 10. The CDR3 runs 15 residues. From germline, CDR1 is SGHRS and CDR2 YFSETQ. DNA of the CDR3: TGCGCCAGCAGCAAAACGACAGGGTACGGTGAAAAACTGTTTTTT. It is translated as CASSKTTGYGEKLFF.

This sequence joins TRBV5-1 and TRBJ1-2; TRBD1 might be the D (6 bases). The CDR3 totals 17 residues. CDR1 SGHRS and CDR2 YFSETQ come from the germline V gene. V gave up 0 bases and J gave up 2 bases, with 17 bases separating them. Written as DNA, the CDR3 is TGCGCCAGCAGCTTGGCCGGGGGCGGCAACCGGAACTATGGCTACACCTTC. It codes for CASSLAGGGNRNYGYTF. Together with reference TRBV5-1 and TRBJ1-2, the CDR3 gives the full variable domain: KAGVTQTPRYLIKTRGQQVTLSCSPISGHRSVSWYQQTPGQGLQFLFEYFSETQRNKGNFPGRFSGRQFSNSRSEMNVSTLELGDSALYLCASSLAGGGNRNYGYTFGSGTRLTVV.

J is TRBJ2-5 and V is TRBV18; TRBD1 aligns across 8 bases. CDR3 length: 14 amino acids. Per germline, CDR1 KGHSH and CDR2 LQKENI. The ends lost 5 bases at V and 3 bases at J; junction bases unmatched: 5. The CDR3 DNA reads TGTGCCAGCTCATCGCAACAGGGGGAAGAGACCCAGTACTTC. This sequence encodes CASSSQQGEETQYF.